The 16 T cell receptor beta chains below all came from one sample that was sequenced in a study of vaccination and CD4 T cells after COVID-19. At the Johns Hopkins FTIC core, DNA taken from cultured CD4+ T cells was sequenced by way of the Oncomine TCR Beta short-read assay. One entry per CDR3 protein, called by TCRdb with MiXCR from the PCR reads. Here the sample spans some 15,000 distinct CDR3 sequences, 60% to 75% being singletons. Antigen specificity for these receptors is unknown. Treatment here: approximately nine-day PBMC culture with coronavirus spike peptide pools or control peptides (ViraFEST assay). The sequencing input was CD4+ T cells from blood, cultured in vitro. The origin of the receptors is a human donor who had recovered from COVID-19.

The chain is built from TRBV7-9 and TRBJ1-1; tentative D call: TRBD1 (5 bases). Trimming took off 5 bases at V and 5 bases at J, with 18 bases between the two ends. This CDR3 comprises 15 residues. CDR1 and CDR2 (germline): SEHNR, FQNEAQ (reference sequence). CDR3 region: CASSPPGPRGTEAFF. The CDR3, as DNA: TGTGCCAGCAGCCCCCCGGGACCCAGAGGGACTGAAGCTTTCTTT.

The gene calls are TRBV11-2 and TRBJ2-1; maybe TRBD2 (5 bases). V was trimmed by 2 bases and J by 6 bases, leaving 14 bases between them. In germline, CDR1 is SGHAT, CDR2 FQNNGV. This CDR3 contains 15 residues. Here the CDR3 reads CASSLRLATGNEQFF. CDR3 DNA sequence: TGTGCCAGCAGCTTAAGGCTAGCTACTGGCAATGAGCAGTTCTTC.

This clonotype was counted between two and nine times. This rearrangement joins TRBV14 to TRBJ1-6; D is perhaps TRBD1 (5 bases). This CDR3 spans 16 amino acids. Trimming shortened V by 4 bases and J by 6 bases, and 16 bases separated the two germline ends. Germline assignment: CDR1 SGHDN and CDR2 FVKESK. Here the CDR3 reads CASSPQAGLRNSPLHF. CDR3 in DNA: TGTGCCAGCAGCCCTCAAGCGGGACTGCGTAATTCACCCCTCCACTTT.

The chain recombines TRBV5-5 with TRBJ2-2; a possible D gene is TRBD2 (6 bases). CDR1 SGHKS and CDR2 YYEKEE come from the germline V gene (reference sequence). Trimming removed 4 bases from V and 1 base from J, with 11 bases in between. The length of the CDR3 is 15 residues. The CDR3 DNA reads as TGTGCCAGCAGCCAGACTAGACAGAACACCGGGGAGCTGTTTTTT. The encoded protein is CASSQTRQNTGELFF.

This chain joins TRBV2 and TRBJ1-2, with D uncertain. The germline V and J ends were trimmed by 6 bases and 2 bases, with 16 bases remaining between them. Germline-derived CDR1 and CDR2 are SNHLY and FYNNEI. This CDR3 comprises 15 residues. This CDR3 is CASRGLSDPNYGYTF. In nucleotides, the CDR3 is TGTGCCAGCAGGGGATTATCCGACCCCAACTATGGCTACACCTTC.

This clonotype showed up just a few times. This chain links TRBV5-1 with TRBJ1-2; TRBD1 matches at 7 bases. The CDR3 is 16 residues long. Per germline, CDR1 SGHRS and CDR2 YFSETQ. Losses at the gene ends were 0 bases for V and 6 bases for J; bases not matched to a gene: 11. CDR3 region: CASSLAGGTDGDGYTF. The CDR3 DNA is TGCGCCAGCAGCTTGGCCGGGGGGACAGACGGCGATGGCTACACCTTC.

This rearrangement joins TRBV20-1 to TRBJ2-2; 7 bases line up with TRBD1. From germline, CDR1 is DFQATT and CDR2 SNEGSKA (reference sequence). The junction had 3 bases not matched to a gene; V was cut back by 4 bases and J by 4 bases. The CDR3 runs 13 residues. For the CDR3, the DNA is TGCAGTGCTAAGAGGGGGCTCACCGGGGAGCTGTTTTTT. It translates to CSAKRGLTGELFF.

The chain joins TRBV11-3 to TRBJ2-5; 9 bases align to TRBD2. The CDR3 spans 16 residues. J was trimmed by 2 bases and V by 6 bases; bases with no gene match: 10. Germline V gene data show CDR1 as SGHNT and CDR2 as YENEEA. CDR3 DNA sequence: TGTGCCAGCAGTCAATCCGGGACTAGCCCGCAAGAGACCCAGTACTTC. Its translation is CASSQSGTSPQETQYF.

The rearrangement joins TRBV7-9 to TRBJ2-2; D ambiguous. The V gene's germline CDR1 is SEHNR and CDR2 FQNEAQ (reference sequence). The CDR3 has 15 residues. The germline V and J ends were trimmed by 1 base and 1 base, with 7 bases remaining between them. The CDR3 bases are TGTGCCAGCAGCTTAGGTTCAGGGAACACCGGGGAGCTGTTTTTT. It specifies CASSLGSGNTGELFF.

The chain couples TRBV10-3 to TRBJ1-1; D not resolved. Germline V gene data show CDR1 as ENHRY and CDR2 as SYGVKD. V lost 10 bases to trimming and J lost 1 base, with 13 bases between them. The CDR3 covers 13 residues. The CDR3: CATIGVTNTEAFF. CDR3 sequence (DNA): TGTGCCACTATTGGGGTAACGAACACTGAAGCTTTCTTT.

V gene TRBV6-1 combines with J gene TRBJ1-1; the D gene is possibly TRBD1 (5 bases). In germline, CDR1 is MNHNS, CDR2 SASEGT. V was clipped by 5 bases and J by 5 bases, with 24 bases between them. The CDR3 covers 17 residues. CDR3 in DNA: TGTGCCAGCAGTCAACCCCGCCGGGGGGGTGCGGAGACTGAAGCTTTCTTT. It specifies CASSQPRRGGAETEAFF.

This chain links TRBV19 with TRBJ2-1; possibly TRBD2 for D (5 bases). The CDR3 is made up of 15 amino acids. V was pared by 1 base and J by 2 bases, with 9 bases between. Germline V gives CDR1 LNHDA, CDR2 SQIVND (reference sequence). CDR3: CASSIGPGTYNEQFF. The CDR3 DNA sequence: TGTGCCAGTAGTATAGGCCCCGGGACCTACAATGAGCAGTTCTTC.

J is TRBJ2-7 and V is TRBV30; 8 nucleotides line up with TRBD1. The CDR3 has 13 residues. Germline CDR1 GTSNPN, CDR2 SVGIG (reference sequence). V lost 5 bases, J lost 2 bases, and 5 bases stayed unmatched. This CDR3 is CAWGRDRPYEQYF. For the CDR3, the DNA is TGTGCCTGGGGAAGGGACAGGCCCTACGAGCAGTACTTC. Full variable domain (remainder filled in from reference TRBV30 and TRBJ2-7): SQTIHQWPATLVQPVGSPLSLECTVEGTSNPNLYWYRQAAGRGLQLLFYSVGIGQISSEVPQNLSASRPQDRQFILSSKKLLLSDSGFYLCAWGRDRPYEQYFGPGTRLTVT.

This clonotype was seen only a few times. CDR3 protein: CTSNRGTSRETQYF. The CDR3 region has the DNA TGCACCAGCAACCGCGGGACTAGCAGGGAGACCCAGTACTTC. J is TRBJ2-5 and V is TRBV1; the D segment call TRBD2 is taken from the table without a DNA check. TRBV1 is deemed a pseudogene. The CDR3 is 14 residues long.

This sequence joins TRBV20-1 and TRBJ2-3; D unclear. The CDR3 runs to 12 residues. CDR1 is DFQATT, CDR2 SNEGSKA, per germline (reference sequence). V gave up 6 bases and J gave up 0 bases, with 7 bases separating them. CDR3 region: CSASTSTDTQYF. For the CDR3, the DNA is TGCAGTGCCAGTACAAGCACAGATACGCAGTATTTT.

This clonotype appeared a single time. The chain links TRBV9 to TRBJ1-2, with no clear D. Trimming pared 0 bases from V and 4 bases from J, leaving 10 bases between. Per germline, CDR1 SGDLS and CDR2 YYNGEE. The CDR3 loop spans 14 amino acids. CDR3 nucleotide sequence: TGTGCCAGCAGCGTAGCTGTGGGCCCCTATGGCTACACCTTC. This sequence encodes CASSVAVGPYGYTF. Full variable domain (rest looked up from reference TRBV9 and TRBJ1-2): DSGVTQTPKHLITATGQRVTLRCSPRSGDLSVYWYQQSLDQGLQFLIQYYNGEERAKGNILERFSAQQFPDLHSELNLSSLELGDSALYFCASSVAVGPYGYTFGSGTRLTVV.